This T cell receptor (beta chain) is drawn from a study of identical twins. Study-wide results and caveats: Modeled out-of-frame TCR alpha sharing in monozygotic twins fell below observed levels. Not following the same donors, the study drew its conclusions from cross-sectional statistical analysis. Reduced insertions were recorded for abundant cord blood beta clonotypes, with no such pattern in memory repertoires.

The CDR3 length is 13 residues. V lost 4 bases, J lost 7 bases, and 4 bases stayed unmatched. CDR1 is MRHNA and CDR2 is SNTAGT in the germline V gene. Every sampled donor was Caucasian and healthy. This clonotype was picked up many times. Its antigen is unknown. TCRdb passed the 5' RACE reads through MiXCR, listing each CDR3 protein once. The profile shows nearly 900,000 distinct CDR3 sequences, about 12% of them singletons. The sample was also reused in another study, on yellow fever vaccine responses in identical twins.

This TCR was sampled from a woman between 18 and 29 years old in good health. This rearrangement joins TRBV6-4 to TRBJ2-1; TRBD1 aligns across 7 bases. Sequenced input: PBMCs. Here the CDR3 DNA reads TGTGCCAGCAGTGCCGGGACAGAGAATGAGCAGTTCTTC. Translating it yields CASSAGTENEQFF.